This T cell receptor beta chain was recovered during a study of T cell responses to AZD1222 COVID-19 vaccine. Study outcomes and limitations: Nearly half of spike-specific TCRs reportedly target unmutated variant regions.

The table came from immunoSEQ multiplex PCR; TCRdb's copy has only in-frame clones and leaves some out. This sample has about 180,000 clones, with around 90% found just once. A word on this clone: Its antigen is not identified.

Germline V CDR1 and CDR2: SGDLS, YYNGEE. The CDR3 is made up of 13 amino acids. The V and J ends lost 7 bases and 4 bases respectively, with 15 bases between them. The chain joins TRBV9 to TRBJ2-7; possibly TRBD1 for D (6 bases). The sample consisted of peripheral blood, taken 28 days after the second dose of the MenACWY control vaccine. The receptor was derived from an adult who received the MenACWY meningococcal vaccine as a control. This chain's CDR3 is CASGPGHVYEQYF. The CDR3 region has the DNA TGTGCCAGCGGCCCGGGACACGTTTACGAGCAGTACTTC.